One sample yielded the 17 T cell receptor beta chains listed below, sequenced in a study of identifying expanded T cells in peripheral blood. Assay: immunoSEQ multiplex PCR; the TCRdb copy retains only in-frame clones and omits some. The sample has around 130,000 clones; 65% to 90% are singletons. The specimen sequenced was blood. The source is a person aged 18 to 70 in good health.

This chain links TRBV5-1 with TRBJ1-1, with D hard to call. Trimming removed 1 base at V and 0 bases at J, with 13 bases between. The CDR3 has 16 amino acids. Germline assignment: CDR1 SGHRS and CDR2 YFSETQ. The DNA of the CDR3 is TGCGCCAGCAGCTTGCCATCCGGCAGCCTGAACACTGAAGCTTTCTTT. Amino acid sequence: CASSLPSGSLNTEAFF. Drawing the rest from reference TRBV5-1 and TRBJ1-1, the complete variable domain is KAGVTQTPRYLIKTRGQQVTLSCSPISGHRSVSWYQQTPGQGLQFLFEYFSETQRNKGNFPGRFSGRQFSNSRSEMNVSTLELGDSALYLCASSLPSGSLNTEAFFGQGTRLTVV.

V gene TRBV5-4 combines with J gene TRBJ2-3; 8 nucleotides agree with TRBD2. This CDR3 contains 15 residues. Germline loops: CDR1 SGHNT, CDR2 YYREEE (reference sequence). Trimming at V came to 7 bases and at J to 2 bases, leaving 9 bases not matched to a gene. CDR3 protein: CASQVAGGTTDTQYF. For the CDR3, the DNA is TGTGCCAGCCAAGTGGCGGGGGGCACCACAGATACGCAGTATTTT.

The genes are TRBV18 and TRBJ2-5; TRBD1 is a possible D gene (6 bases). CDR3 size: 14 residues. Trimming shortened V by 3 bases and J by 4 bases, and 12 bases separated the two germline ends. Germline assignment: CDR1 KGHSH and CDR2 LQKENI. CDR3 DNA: TGTGCCAGCTCACCCGCGGCCAGGGGAGAGACCCAGTACTTC. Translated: CASSPAARGETQYF.

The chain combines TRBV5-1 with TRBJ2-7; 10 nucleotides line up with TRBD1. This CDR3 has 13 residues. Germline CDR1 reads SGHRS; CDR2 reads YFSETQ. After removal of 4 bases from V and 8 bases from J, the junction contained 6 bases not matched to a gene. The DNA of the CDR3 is TGCGCCAGCAGCCCCGACAGGGGGCCTCAGCAGTACTTC. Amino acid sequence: CASSPDRGPQQYF.

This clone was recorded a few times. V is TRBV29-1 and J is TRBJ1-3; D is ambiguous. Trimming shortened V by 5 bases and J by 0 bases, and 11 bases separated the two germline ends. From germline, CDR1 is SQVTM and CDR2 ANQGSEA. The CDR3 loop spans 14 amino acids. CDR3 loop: CSVSLHYSGNTIYF. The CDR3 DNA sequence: TGCAGCGTTTCTCTCCACTACTCTGGAAACACCATATATTTT.

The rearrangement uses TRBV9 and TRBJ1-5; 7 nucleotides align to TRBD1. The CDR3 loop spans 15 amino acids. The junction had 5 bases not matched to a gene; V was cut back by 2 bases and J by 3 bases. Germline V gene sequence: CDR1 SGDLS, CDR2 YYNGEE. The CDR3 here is CASSVEGAPNQPQHF. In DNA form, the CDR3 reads TGTGCCAGCAGCGTGGAGGGGGCCCCCAATCAGCCCCAGCATTTT.

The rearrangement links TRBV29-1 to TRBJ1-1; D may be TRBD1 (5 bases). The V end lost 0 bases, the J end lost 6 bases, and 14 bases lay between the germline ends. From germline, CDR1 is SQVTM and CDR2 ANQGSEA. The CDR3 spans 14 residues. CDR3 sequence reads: CSVEDSKGIAEAFF. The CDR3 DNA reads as TGCAGCGTTGAAGATTCGAAGGGGATCGCTGAAGCTTTCTTT.

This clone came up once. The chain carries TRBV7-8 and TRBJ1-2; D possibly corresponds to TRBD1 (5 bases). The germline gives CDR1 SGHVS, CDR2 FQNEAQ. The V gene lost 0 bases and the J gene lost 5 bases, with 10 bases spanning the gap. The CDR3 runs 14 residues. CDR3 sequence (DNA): TGTGCCAGCAGCTTAGCTGTGACAGCTTATGGCTACACCTTC. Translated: CASSLAVTAYGYTF.

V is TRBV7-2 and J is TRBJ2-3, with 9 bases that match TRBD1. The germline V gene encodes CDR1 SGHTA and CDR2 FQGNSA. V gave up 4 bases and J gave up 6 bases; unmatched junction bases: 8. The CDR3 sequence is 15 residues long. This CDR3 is CASSYSGTGSDTQYF. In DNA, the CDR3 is TGTGCCAGCAGCTATTCCGGGACAGGGTCTGATACGCAGTATTTT.

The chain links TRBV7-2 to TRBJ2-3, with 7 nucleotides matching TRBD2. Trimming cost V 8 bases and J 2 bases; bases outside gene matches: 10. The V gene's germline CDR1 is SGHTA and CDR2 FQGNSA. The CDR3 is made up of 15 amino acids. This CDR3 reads CASGLLGGVTDTQYF. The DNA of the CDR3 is TGTGCCAGCGGTCTTTTGGGAGGGGTCACAGATACGCAGTATTTT.

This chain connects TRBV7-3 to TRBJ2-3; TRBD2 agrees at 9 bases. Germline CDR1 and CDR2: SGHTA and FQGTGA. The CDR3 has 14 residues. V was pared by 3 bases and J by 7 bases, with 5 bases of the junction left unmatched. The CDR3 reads CASSLSGGMNTQYF. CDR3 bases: TGTGCCAGCAGCTTGAGCGGGGGGATGAATACGCAGTATTTT. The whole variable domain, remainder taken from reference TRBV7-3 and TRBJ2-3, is GAGVSQTPSNKVTEKGKYVELRCDPISGHTALYWYRQSLGQGPEFLIYFQGTGAADDSGLPNDRFFAVRPEGSVSTLKIQRTERGDSAVYLCASSLSGGMNTQYFGPGTRLTVL.

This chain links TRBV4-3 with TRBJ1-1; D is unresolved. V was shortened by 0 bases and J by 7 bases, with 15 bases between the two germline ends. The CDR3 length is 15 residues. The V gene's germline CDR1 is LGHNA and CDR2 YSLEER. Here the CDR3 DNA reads TGCGCCAGCAGCCAAGAGTCAGGACCCACGGGTGAAGCTTTCTTT. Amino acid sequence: CASSQESGPTGEAFF.

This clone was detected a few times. CDR3: CASSLRTGGGYTF. The CDR3 nucleotides read TGTGCCAGCAGCCTCCGGACAGGCGGTGGCTACACCTTC. The chain couples TRBV9 to TRBJ1-2, with 7 bases lining up with TRBD1. The CDR3 covers 13 residues. V lost 4 bases, J lost 7 bases, and 7 bases stayed unmatched. Germline loops: CDR1 SGDLS, CDR2 YYNGEE.

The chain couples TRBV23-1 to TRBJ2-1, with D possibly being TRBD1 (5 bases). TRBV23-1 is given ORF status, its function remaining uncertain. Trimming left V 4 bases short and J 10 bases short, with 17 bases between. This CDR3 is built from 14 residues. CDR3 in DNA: TGCGCCAGCAGTCCCCGGTGGACATCTGAGGAGCAGTTCTTC. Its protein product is CASSPRWTSEEQFF.

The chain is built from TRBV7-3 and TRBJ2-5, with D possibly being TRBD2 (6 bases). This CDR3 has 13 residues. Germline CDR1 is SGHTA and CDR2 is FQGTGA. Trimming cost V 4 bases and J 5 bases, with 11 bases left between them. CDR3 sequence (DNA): TGTGCCAGCAGCTCCTATCGGGAGGAGACCCAGTACTTC. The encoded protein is CASSSYREETQYF. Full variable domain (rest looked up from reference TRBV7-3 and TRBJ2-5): GAGVSQTPSNKVTEKGKYVELRCDPISGHTALYWYRQSLGQGPEFLIYFQGTGAADDSGLPNDRFFAVRPEGSVSTLKIQRTERGDSAVYLCASSSYREETQYFGPGTRLLVL.

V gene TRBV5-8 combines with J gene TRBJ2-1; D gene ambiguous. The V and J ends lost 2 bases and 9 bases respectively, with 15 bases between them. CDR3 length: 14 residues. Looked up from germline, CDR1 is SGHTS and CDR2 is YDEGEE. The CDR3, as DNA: TGTGCCAGCAGCTTATTCAGGCCCCCGGGTGAGCAGTTCTTC. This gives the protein CASSLFRPPGEQFF.

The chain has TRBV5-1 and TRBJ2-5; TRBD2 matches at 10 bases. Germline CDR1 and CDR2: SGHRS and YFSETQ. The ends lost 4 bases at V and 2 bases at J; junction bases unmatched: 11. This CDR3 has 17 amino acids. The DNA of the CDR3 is TGCGCCAGCAGCGGCGGGACTAGCGCGTTGAGTCAAGAGACCCAGTACTTC. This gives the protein CASSGGTSALSQETQYF. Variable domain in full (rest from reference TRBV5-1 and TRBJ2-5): KAGVTQTPRYLIKTRGQQVTLSCSPISGHRSVSWYQQTPGQGLQFLFEYFSETQRNKGNFPGRFSGRQFSNSRSEMNVSTLELGDSALYLCASSGGTSALSQETQYFGPGTRLLVL.